Sequencing of this TCR beta chain was carried out in a study of blood T cell repertoires in COVID-19. Clones were read by immunoSEQ multiplex PCR, and TCRdb kept only the in-frame ones, dropping some. The table lists around 190,000 clones, about 88% of them singletons. V was cut by 0 bases and J by 3 bases, with 2 bases left in between. The CDR3 is 12 amino acids. The germline V gene has CDR1 LGHDT and CDR2 YNNKEL (reference sequence). The V and J genes are TRBV3-1 (or the pseudogene TRBV3-2) and TRBJ2-5; the D is unclear. The clonotype originates from a man aged 50 or older with COVID-19, enrolled during active disease. The sequenced sample consisted of peripheral blood. As DNA, the CDR3 is TGTGCCAGCAGCCAAGATAAAGAGACCCAGTACTTC. This sequence encodes CASSQDKETQYF.